Sequencing of this TCR beta chain was carried out in a study of T cell repertoires in cytomegalovirus infection. Study in general: Matching HLA type and CMV infection were both indicated by public TCR beta signatures. General study findings and limits: CMV-specific HLA-C-restricted TCR beta clonotypes dominated the ex vivo response. Cumulative public TCR beta family frequency identified carriers of CMV plus the relevant HLA.

Germline V gene sequence: CDR1 MRHNA, CDR2 SNTAGT. This CDR3 contains 18 residues. V lost 2 bases, J lost 7 bases, and 24 bases lay in between. In TCRdb, the reads were re-called with MiXCR into one record per CDR3 protein. This sample has roughly 630,000 distinct CDR3 sequences; approximately 25% occur once, and the top ten carry less than 9.5%. A note on this clonotype: The antigen is unknown.

The J gene is TRBJ2-1, the V gene TRBV6-4; a weak D match, TRBD2 (6 bases). Specimen: CD8+ T cells from PBMCs. The TCR comes from a human donor in good health (CMV status not recorded). Some clones in this sample may be carry-over from other donors' samples. In nucleotides, the CDR3 is TGTGCCAGCAGTGACGCCACGGCCGGGGGTCTCGTAGGGAATGAGCAGTTCTTC. It specifies CASSDATAGGLVGNEQFF.